Listed below are T cell receptor beta chains from one sample, sequenced in a study of early T cells in non-severe SARS-CoV-2 infection. TCRdb itself ran the 5' RACE reads through MiXCR, one entry per CDR3 protein. This sample has around 100,000 distinct CDR3 sequences, with about an eighth found just once. Sequencing was done on a sample of whole blood. All receptors derive from an adult who was a healthcare worker with PCR-confirmed SARS-CoV-2 infection or an uninfected control (not recorded which). CDR3s include the opening cysteine and the closing phenylalanine or tryptophan. The D gene is left open where the match is weak. Expanded clones are given a class, and other clones once, few, many or no size at all.

J gene: TRBJ1-5
V gene: TRBV6-1
clone size: NA
D gene: NA
CDR3 protein: CATKNLGQYNQPQHF
CDR3 DNA: TGTGCCACCAAAAATTTAGGACAGTACAATCAGCCCCAGCATTTT

J gene: TRBJ1-5
V gene: TRBV24-1
clone size: many
D gene: NA
CDR3 protein: CATSDWGNQPQHF
CDR3 DNA: TGTGCCACCAGTGATTGGGGCAATCAGCCCCAGCATTTT

J gene: TRBJ2-5
V gene: TRBV4-3
clone size: NA
D gene: NA
CDR3 protein: CASSHLLFETQYF
CDR3 DNA: TGCGCCAGCAGCCACCTTCTATTTGAGACCCAGTACTTC

J gene: TRBJ2-7
V gene: TRBV12-3/TRBV12-4
clone size: many
D gene: TRBD2
CDR3 protein: CASTQTSGAYEQYF
CDR3 DNA: TGTGCCAGCACACAGACTAGCGGGGCCTACGAGCAGTACTTC

J gene: TRBJ2-5
V gene: TRBV20-1
clone size: many
D gene: NA
CDR3 protein: CSARGRAGGVETQYF
CDR3 DNA: TGCAGTGCTAGAGGACGAGCCGGGGGTGTAGAGACCCAGTACTTC

J gene: TRBJ1-4
V gene: TRBV10-3
clone size: few
D gene: TRBD1
CDR3 protein: CAISAGTGFEKLFF
CDR3 DNA: TGTGCCATCAGTGCCGGGACAGGGTTTGAAAAACTGTTTTTT

J gene: TRBJ2-4
V gene: TRBV12-3/TRBV12-4
clone size: NA
D gene: TRBD2
CDR3 protein: CASSTSGRGGIQYF
CDR3 DNA: TGTGCCAGCAGTACTAGCGGGCGAGGCGGCATTCAGTACTTC

J gene: TRBJ2-3
V gene: TRBV6-1
clone size: NA
D gene: NA
CDR3 protein: CASRSLAKDTQYF
CDR3 DNA: TGTGCCAGCAGGTCGCTAGCGAAAGATACGCAGTATTTT

J gene: TRBJ1-1
V gene: TRBV4-2
clone size: NA
D gene: NA
CDR3 protein: CASSSRAGPEAFF
CDR3 DNA: TGTGCCAGCAGCTCCCGCGCGGGTCCCGAAGCTTTCTTT

J gene: TRBJ1-2
V gene: TRBV12-3/TRBV12-4
clone size: NA
D gene: NA
CDR3 protein: CASSFFQGGAGYTF
CDR3 DNA: TGTGCCAGCAGTTTCTTCCAGGGAGGAGCTGGCTACACCTTC

J gene: TRBJ2-3
V gene: TRBV18
clone size: NA
D gene: TRBD2
CDR3 protein: CASSPGTSRTDTQYF
CDR3 DNA: TGTGCCAGCTCGCCCGGGACTAGCCGCACAGATACGCAGTATTTT

J gene: TRBJ2-7
V gene: TRBV4-1
clone size: NA
D gene: NA
CDR3 protein: CASSQEGVGIQYF
CDR3 DNA: TGCGCCAGCAGCCAAGAGGGTGTGGGGATCCAGTACTTC

J gene: TRBJ2-7
V gene: TRBV6-2/TRBV6-3
clone size: many
D gene: NA
CDR3 protein: CASSSRVYEQYF
CDR3 DNA: TGTGCCAGCAGTTCCCGGGTCTACGAGCAGTACTTC

J gene: TRBJ2-1
V gene: TRBV7-9
clone size: many
D gene: TRBD2
CDR3 protein: CASSSTSGLPNEQFF
CDR3 DNA: TGTGCCAGCAGCAGCACTAGCGGGCTGCCCAATGAGCAGTTCTTC

J gene: TRBJ2-1
V gene: TRBV20-1
clone size: few
D gene: NA
CDR3 protein: CSAGRSVNEQFF
CDR3 DNA: TGCAGTGCTGGACGTAGCGTGAATGAGCAGTTCTTC

J gene: TRBJ2-1
V gene: TRBV9
clone size: NA
D gene: TRBD2
CDR3 protein: CASSGGLAGGLYNEQFF
CDR3 DNA: TGTGCCAGCAGCGGCGGACTAGCGGGAGGTCTCTACAATGAGCAGTTCTTC

J gene: TRBJ1-2
V gene: TRBV5-5
clone size: few
D gene: TRBD1
CDR3 protein: CASSLQQGRGYTF
CDR3 DNA: TGTGCCAGCAGCTTACAACAGGGGAGGGGCTACACCTTC

J gene: TRBJ2-3
V gene: TRBV30
clone size: NA
D gene: NA
CDR3 protein: CAWTLLSTDTQYF
CDR3 DNA: TGTGCCTGGACACTACTTAGCACAGATACGCAGTATTTT

J gene: TRBJ1-1
V gene: TRBV29-1
clone size: few
D gene: NA
CDR3 protein: CSVATRTEAFF
CDR3 DNA: TGCAGCGTTGCAACGCGCACTGAAGCTTTCTTT

J gene: TRBJ2-3
V gene: TRBV7-9
clone size: few
D gene: NA
CDR3 protein: CASSLEGPTDTQYF
CDR3 DNA: TGTGCCAGCAGCTTAGAAGGACCCACAGATACGCAGTATTTT

J gene: TRBJ2-7
V gene: TRBV28
clone size: NA
D gene: NA
CDR3 protein: CASSSGQNYEQYF
CDR3 DNA: TGTGCCAGCAGTTCCGGACAGAACTACGAGCAGTACTTC

J gene: TRBJ2-1
V gene: TRBV5-1
clone size: NA
D gene: TRBD2
CDR3 protein: CAILSGPGLRKYNEQFF
CDR3 DNA: TGCGCCATCCTTAGCGGGCCCGGCCTTAGAAAGTACAATGAGCAGTTCTTC

J gene: TRBJ1-2
V gene: TRBV15
clone size: NA
D gene: NA
CDR3 protein: CATSRDHSEGYGYTF
CDR3 DNA: TGTGCCACCAGCAGAGATCATTCAGAGGGGTATGGCTACACCTTC

J gene: TRBJ2-1
V gene: TRBV4-1
clone size: few
D gene: NA
CDR3 protein: CASSQDPRNNEQFF
CDR3 DNA: TGCGCCAGCAGCCAAGATCCGCGGAACAATGAGCAGTTCTTC

J gene: TRBJ1-5
V gene: TRBV20-1
clone size: NA
D gene: NA
CDR3 protein: CSARGGSSNQPQHF
CDR3 DNA: TGCAGTGCTAGAGGAGGGAGCAGCAATCAGCCCCAGCATTTT

J gene: TRBJ2-3
V gene: TRBV24-1
clone size: many
D gene: NA
CDR3 protein: CATSDPTDGTDTQYF
CDR3 DNA: TGTGCCACCAGTGATCCGACCGACGGGACAGATACGCAGTATTTT

J gene: TRBJ2-1
V gene: TRBV5-5
clone size: NA
D gene: NA
CDR3 protein: CASTHDVPYNEQFF
CDR3 DNA: TGTGCCAGCACCCATGATGTACCCTACAATGAGCAGTTCTTC

J gene: TRBJ2-7
V gene: TRBV2
clone size: many
D gene: NA
CDR3 protein: CASEDVGSYEQYF
CDR3 DNA: TGTGCCAGTGAAGACGTTGGATCCTACGAGCAGTACTTC

J gene: TRBJ1-4
V gene: TRBV28
clone size: many
D gene: TRBD1
CDR3 protein: CASRVDRERGKLFF
CDR3 DNA: TGTGCCAGCAGGGTGGACAGGGAAAGAGGAAAACTGTTTTTT

J gene: TRBJ2-7
V gene: TRBV21-1
clone size: few
D gene: NA
CDR3 protein: CASYHSWSRGLTSGRHEQYF
CDR3 DNA: TGTGCCAGCTATCACAGTTGGTCGCGTGGACTGACTAGCGGGAGACACGAGCAGTACTTC

J gene: TRBJ2-1
V gene: TRBV28
clone size: once
D gene: TRBD2
CDR3 protein: CASREASGRDLNEQFF
CDR3 DNA: TGTGCCAGCAGGGAGGCGAGTGGGAGGGATTTAAATGAGCAGTTCTTC

J gene: TRBJ2-7
V gene: TRBV12-3/TRBV12-4
clone size: few
D gene: NA
CDR3 protein: CASTRGGREQYF
CDR3 DNA: TGTGCCAGCACCCGCGGAGGGCGAGAGCAGTACTTC

J gene: TRBJ2-1
V gene: TRBV20-1
clone size: NA
D gene: NA
CDR3 protein: CSARDAKAIAFGNEQFF
CDR3 DNA: TGCAGTGCTAGAGATGCCAAAGCGATCGCCTTCGGCAATGAGCAGTTCTTC

J gene: TRBJ2-5
V gene: TRBV19
clone size: NA
D gene: NA
CDR3 protein: CASSKGSNQETQYF
CDR3 DNA: TGTGCCAGTAGTAAGGGCTCAAACCAAGAGACCCAGTACTTC

J gene: TRBJ2-2
V gene: TRBV2
clone size: NA
D gene: NA
CDR3 protein: CASHWRLNTGELFF
CDR3 DNA: TGTGCCTCGCACTGGAGATTGAACACCGGGGAGCTGTTTTTT